This entry concerns a single T cell receptor (beta chain). Its cognate antigen is unknown. This sample was taken from a study of beta chain features in type 1 diabetes. The wider study: Patients and healthy donors were similar in age, gender and cell yields.

Looked up from germline, CDR1 is SEHNR and CDR2 is FQNEAQ (reference sequence). V dropped 2 bases and J dropped 8 bases, with 10 bases sitting between them. The CDR3 totals 13 residues. Expressed TCRB transcripts were sequenced, since all the RNA that had been isolated was reverse transcribed. Assay: immunoSEQ multiplex PCR; the TCRdb copy retains only in-frame clones and omits some. The sample consists of around 110,000 clones, approximately 16% of them appearing once. General study findings and limits: All four CD4+ subsets from Type 1 diabetes patients carried moderately but significantly shorter TCRB CDR3s. Among type 1 diabetes patients, VDJ junctions had fewer insertions and more deletions. Naive, central memory and Treg TCRB repertoires seemed to resemble each other more closely in patients than they did in healthy donors.

The material sequenced was central memory CD4+ T cells from blood. The TCR was taken from a man younger than 45 with type 1 diabetes. The J gene is TRBJ2-1, the V gene TRBV7-9; unclear D gene. The chain's CDR3 is CASSLSVPDEQFF. Written as DNA, the CDR3 is TGTGCCAGCAGCTTATCTGTGCCCGATGAGCAGTTCTTC.